This T cell receptor beta chain was captured in a study of blood T cells in healthy people across ages. Overall study context: About one barcoded TCR beta cDNA was captured per two T cells.

Study results and caveats: More naive CD4+ cells and higher diversity were found in long-lived than in aged donors. Any conclusive comparison of naive versus antigen-experienced cells was prevented by using unsorted PBMCs.

A second 7 to 11 cycle PCR used barcoded and J-beta primers. In TCRdb, the 5' RACE reads were re-called with MiXCR into one record per CDR3 protein. The sample has about 2 million distinct CDR3 sequences; about 50% are singletons. Trimming pared 10 bases from V and 0 bases from J, leaving 13 bases between. The germline V gene encodes CDR1 ENHRY and CDR2 SYGVKD. The CDR3 spans 13 residues. A note on this clonotype: Its antigen is currently unknown. The conserved phenylalanine or tryptophan is not found at the CDR3 terminus, so this likely reflects a read error.

It was roughly 10 milliliters of peripheral blood that were drawn from each donor. Sample: blood. This chain links TRBV10-3 with TRBJ2-7, with D possibly TRBD2 on 6 matching bases. This receptor was obtained from a woman between 40 and 55 years old in good health. This chain's CDR3 is CATTGEPSYEQYY. CDR3 nucleotides: TGTGCCACCACGGGAGAGCCCTCCTACGAGCAGTACTAC.